A selection of T cell receptor beta chains follows, all from one sample in a study of blood T cell repertoires in COVID-19. The repertoire was sequenced with immunoSEQ multiplex PCR; TCRdb's copy has only in-frame clones and lacks some. The profile shows 100,000 to 150,000 clones, approximately 90% of them singletons. The sequenced sample consisted of peripheral blood. The receptors stem from a man aged 60 to 69 with COVID-19, enrolled during active disease. The CDR3 runs from the conserved cysteine through the conserved F or W. The D gene is left open where the match is weak. Part of the rows lack a size; the others show once, few, many or a class for expanded clones.

d_gene | len | abundance | j_gene | v_gene | CDR3aa | CDR3nt
TRBD2 | 17 | . | TRBJ2-3 | TRBV4-3 | CASSHLGPSGGGDTQYF | TGCGCCAGCAGCCACTTAGGTCCTAGCGGGGGTGGAGATACGCAGTATTTT
TRBD2 | 15 | . | TRBJ2-3 | TRBV9 | CASSVERGSTDTQYF | TGTGCCAGCAGCGTAGAGCGGGGCAGCACAGATACGCAGTATTTT
. | 13 | . | TRBJ1-6 | TRBV6-6 | CASSYDRASPLHF | TGTGCCAGCAGTTACGACAGAGCTTCACCCCTCCACTTT
TRBD1 | 14 | . | TRBJ1-6 | TRBV6-5 | CASSWTGGGSPLHF | TGTGCCAGCAGTTGGACAGGGGGCGGCTCACCCCTCCACTTT
. | 13 | . | TRBJ1-1 | TRBV27 | CASTLSGGTEAFF | TGTGCCAGCACCCTATCGGGGGGAACTGAAGCTTTCTTT
. | 15 | . | TRBJ2-3 | TRBV5-1 | CASSPLGGSTDTQYF | TGCGCCAGCAGCCCCCTCGGGGGTTCCACAGATACGCAGTATTTT
TRBD1 | 15 | . | TRBJ1-4 | TRBV6-5 | CASNFRTGVVEKLFF | TGTGCCAGCAACTTCCGGACAGGGGTCGTTGAAAAACTGTTTTTT
. | 14 | once | TRBJ1-1 | TRBV6-6 | CASRPGGGNTEAFF | TGTGCCAGCAGACCCGGGGGAGGGAACACTGAAGCTTTCTTT
. | 15 | . | TRBJ2-7 | TRBV7-2 | CASSLSGQGVYEQYF | TGTGCCAGCAGCTTAAGCGGGCAGGGAGTTTACGAGCAGTACTTC
TRBD1 | 13 | few | TRBJ1-6 | TRBV7-3 | CASQQGSGSPLHF | TGTGCCAGCCAACAGGGGAGCGGTTCACCCCTCCACTTT
. | 12 | . | TRBJ2-3 | TRBV10-3 | CAISDFSDTQYF | TGTGCCATCAGTGACTTCTCAGATACGCAGTATTTT
TRBD2 | 17 | . | TRBJ2-3 | TRBV28 | CASTSPGLAGSTDTQYF | TGTGCCAGCACTTCGCCGGGACTAGCGGGGAGCACAGATACGCAGTATTTT
TRBD2 | 16 | . | TRBJ2-5 | TRBV9 | CASSLTSGGAGETQYF | TGTGCCAGCAGCTTAACTAGCGGGGGGGCTGGAGAGACCCAGTACTTC